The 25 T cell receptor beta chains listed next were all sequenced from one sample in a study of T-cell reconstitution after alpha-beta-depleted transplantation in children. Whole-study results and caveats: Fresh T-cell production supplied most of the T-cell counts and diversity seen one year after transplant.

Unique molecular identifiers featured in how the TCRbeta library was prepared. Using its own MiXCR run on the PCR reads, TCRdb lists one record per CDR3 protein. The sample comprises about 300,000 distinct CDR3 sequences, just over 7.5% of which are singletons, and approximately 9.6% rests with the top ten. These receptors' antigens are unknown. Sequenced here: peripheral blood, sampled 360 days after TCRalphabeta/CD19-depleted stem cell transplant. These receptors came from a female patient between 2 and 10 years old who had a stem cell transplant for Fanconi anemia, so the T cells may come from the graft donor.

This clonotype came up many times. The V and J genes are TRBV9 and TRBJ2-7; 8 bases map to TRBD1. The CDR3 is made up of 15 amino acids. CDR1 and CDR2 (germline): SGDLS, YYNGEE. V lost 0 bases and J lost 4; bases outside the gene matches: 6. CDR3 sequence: CASSVGTGTPYEQYF. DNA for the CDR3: TGTGCCAGCAGCGTAGGGACAGGGACGCCTTACGAGCAGTACTTC.

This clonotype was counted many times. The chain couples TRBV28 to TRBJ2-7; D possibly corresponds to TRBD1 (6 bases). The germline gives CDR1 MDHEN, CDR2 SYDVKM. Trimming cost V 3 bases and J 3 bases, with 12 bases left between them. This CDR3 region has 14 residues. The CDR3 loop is CASSLTGLNYEQYF. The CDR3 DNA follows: TGTGCCAGCAGTTTGACAGGCCTTAACTACGAGCAGTACTTC.

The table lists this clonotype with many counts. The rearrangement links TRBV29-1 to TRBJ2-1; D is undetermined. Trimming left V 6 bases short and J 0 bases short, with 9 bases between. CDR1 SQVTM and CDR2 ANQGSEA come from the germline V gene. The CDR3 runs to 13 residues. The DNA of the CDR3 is TGCAGCGTCGTCTATAACTCCTACAATGAGCAGTTCTTC. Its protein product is CSVVYNSYNEQFF.

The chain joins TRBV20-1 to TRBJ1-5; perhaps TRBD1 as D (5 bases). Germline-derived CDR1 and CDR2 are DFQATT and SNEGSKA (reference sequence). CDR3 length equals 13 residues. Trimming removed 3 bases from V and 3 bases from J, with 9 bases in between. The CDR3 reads CSASQGTNQPQHF. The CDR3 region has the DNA TGCAGTGCTAGCCAGGGCACCAATCAGCCCCAGCATTTT.

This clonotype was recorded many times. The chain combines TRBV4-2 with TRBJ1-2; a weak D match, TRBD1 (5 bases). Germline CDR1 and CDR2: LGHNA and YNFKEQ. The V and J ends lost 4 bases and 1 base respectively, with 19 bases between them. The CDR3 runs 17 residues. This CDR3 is CASSPPGTLGGNYGYTF. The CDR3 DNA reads TGTGCCAGCAGCCCCCCCGGGACTTTGGGGGGTAACTATGGCTACACCTTC.

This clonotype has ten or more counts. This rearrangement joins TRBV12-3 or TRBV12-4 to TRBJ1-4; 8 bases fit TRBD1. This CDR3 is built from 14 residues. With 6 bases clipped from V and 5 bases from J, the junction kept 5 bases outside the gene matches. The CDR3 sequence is CASSPDRANEKLFF. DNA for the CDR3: TGTGCCAGCAGCCCGGACAGGGCCAATGAAAAACTGTTTTTT.

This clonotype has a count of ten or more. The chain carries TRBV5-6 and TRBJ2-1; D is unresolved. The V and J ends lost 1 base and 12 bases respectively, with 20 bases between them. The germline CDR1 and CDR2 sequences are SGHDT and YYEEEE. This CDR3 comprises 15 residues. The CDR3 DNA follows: TGTGCCAGCAGCTTGACCGGACGAACGACCGCGAGGCAGTTCTTC. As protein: CASSLTGRTTARQFF.

CDR3 in DNA: TGCGCCAGCAGCTTGAGTCCTAGCGGGGACCAAAACATTCAGTACTTC. Amino acids: CASSLSPSGDQNIQYF. The V gene is TRBV5-1, the J gene TRBJ2-4, with 9 bases aligning to TRBD2. With 1 base clipped from V and 5 bases from J, the junction kept 7 bases outside the gene matches. The CDR3 is made up of 16 amino acids. Germline CDR1 is SGHRS and CDR2 is YFSETQ.

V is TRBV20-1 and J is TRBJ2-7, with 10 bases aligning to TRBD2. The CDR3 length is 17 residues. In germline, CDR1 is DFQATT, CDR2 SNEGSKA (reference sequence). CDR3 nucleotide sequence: TGCAGCTTCGGGGCTTGGGTTAGCGGGGGGAAAGACTACGAGCAGTACTTC. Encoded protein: CSFGAWVSGGKDYEQYF.

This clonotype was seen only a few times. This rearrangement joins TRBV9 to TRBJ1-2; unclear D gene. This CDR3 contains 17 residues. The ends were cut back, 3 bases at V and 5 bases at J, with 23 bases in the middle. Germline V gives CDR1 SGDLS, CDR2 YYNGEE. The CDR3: CASSAYDAFGPVYGYTF. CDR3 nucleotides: TGTGCCAGCAGCGCCTACGACGCGTTCGGACCAGTATATGGCTACACCTTC.

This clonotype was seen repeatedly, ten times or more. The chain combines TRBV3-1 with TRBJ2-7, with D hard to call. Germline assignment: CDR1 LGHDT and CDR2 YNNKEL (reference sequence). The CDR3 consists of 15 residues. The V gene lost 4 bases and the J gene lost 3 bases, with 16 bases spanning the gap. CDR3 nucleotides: TGTGCCAGCAGCCCAGCCGGCAGGTATGTCTACGAGCAGTACTTC. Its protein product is CASSPAGRYVYEQYF.

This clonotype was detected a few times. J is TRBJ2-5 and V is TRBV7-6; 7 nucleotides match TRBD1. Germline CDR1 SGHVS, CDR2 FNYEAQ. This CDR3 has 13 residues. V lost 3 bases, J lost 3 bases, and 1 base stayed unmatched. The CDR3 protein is CASSLDRKETQYF. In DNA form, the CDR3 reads TGTGCCAGCAGCTTGGACAGGAAAGAGACCCAGTACTTC.

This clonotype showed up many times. DNA of the CDR3: TGCAGTGCTAGCGATATAGACACCTACAGGGCACGGGAGCAGTACTTC. It codes for CSASDIDTYRAREQYF. The chain uses TRBV20-1 and TRBJ2-7; TRBD1 might be the D (6 bases). This CDR3 has 16 residues. Germline CDR1 DFQATT, CDR2 SNEGSKA (reference sequence). V was cut by 3 bases and J by 7 bases, with 25 bases left in between.

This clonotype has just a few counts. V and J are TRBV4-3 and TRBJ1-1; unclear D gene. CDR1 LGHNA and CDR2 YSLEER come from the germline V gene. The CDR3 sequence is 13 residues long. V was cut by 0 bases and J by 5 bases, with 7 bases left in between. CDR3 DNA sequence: TGCGCCAGCAGCCAAGACGGGGTAACTGAAGCTTTCTTT. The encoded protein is CASSQDGVTEAFF.

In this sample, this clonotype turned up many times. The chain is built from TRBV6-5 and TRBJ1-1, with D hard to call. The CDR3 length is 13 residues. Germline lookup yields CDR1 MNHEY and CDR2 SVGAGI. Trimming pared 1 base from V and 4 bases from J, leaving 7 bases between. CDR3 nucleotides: TGTGCCAGCAGTTACTGGCGGAGCACTGAAGCTTTCTTT. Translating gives CASSYWRSTEAFF.

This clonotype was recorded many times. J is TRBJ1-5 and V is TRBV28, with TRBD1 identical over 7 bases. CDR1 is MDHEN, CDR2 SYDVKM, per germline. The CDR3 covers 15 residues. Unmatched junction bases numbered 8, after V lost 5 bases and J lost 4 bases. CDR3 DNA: TGTGCCAGCAGTATCCAGGGGGGTGGGAATCAGCCCCAGCATTTT. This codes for CASSIQGGGNQPQHF. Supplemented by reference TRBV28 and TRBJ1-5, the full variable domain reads DVKVTQSSRYLVKRTGEKVFLECVQDMDHENMFWYRQDPGLGLRLIYFSYDVKMKEKGDIPEGYSVSREKKERFSLILESASTNQTSMYLCASSIQGGGNQPQHFGDGTRLSIL.

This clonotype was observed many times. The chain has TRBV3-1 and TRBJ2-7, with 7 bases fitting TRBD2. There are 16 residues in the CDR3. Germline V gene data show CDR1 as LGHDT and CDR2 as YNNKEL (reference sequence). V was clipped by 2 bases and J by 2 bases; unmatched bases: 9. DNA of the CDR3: TGTGCCAGCAGCCAAAGAACTAGCGCCCCTCCCTACGAGCAGTACTTC. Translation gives CASSQRTSAPPYEQYF.

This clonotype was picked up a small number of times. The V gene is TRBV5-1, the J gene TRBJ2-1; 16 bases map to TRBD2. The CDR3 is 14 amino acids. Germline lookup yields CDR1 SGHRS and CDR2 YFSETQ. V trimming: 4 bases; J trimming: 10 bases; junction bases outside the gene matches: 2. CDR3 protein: CASSMGLAGGEQFF. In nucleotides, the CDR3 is TGCGCCAGCAGCATGGGACTAGCGGGGGGGGAGCAGTTCTTC.

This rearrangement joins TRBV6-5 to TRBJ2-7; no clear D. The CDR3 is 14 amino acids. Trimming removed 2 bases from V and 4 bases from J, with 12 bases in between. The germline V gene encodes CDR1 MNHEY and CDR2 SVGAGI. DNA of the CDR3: TGTGCCAGCAGTTACATGTACAGTAAGTACGAGCAGTACTTC. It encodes CASSYMYSKYEQYF.

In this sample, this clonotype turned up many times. The CDR3 coding sequence is TGCGCCAGCAGCCAAGATCGTGAAGGGGATAGCCATTTT. This translates into CASSQDREGDSHF. The chain employs TRBV4-1 and TRBJ1-5, with D possibly matching TRBD1 (5 bases). This CDR3 has 13 amino acids. Germline CDR1 MGHRA, CDR2 YSYEKL. Trimming shortened V by 0 bases and J by 16 bases, and 16 bases separated the two germline ends.

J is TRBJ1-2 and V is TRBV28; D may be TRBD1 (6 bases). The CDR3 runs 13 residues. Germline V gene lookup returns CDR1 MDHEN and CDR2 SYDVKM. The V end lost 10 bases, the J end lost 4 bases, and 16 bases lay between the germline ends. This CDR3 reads CATDGGQGYGYTF. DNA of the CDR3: TGTGCCACCGACGGGGGGCAGGGCTATGGCTACACCTTC.

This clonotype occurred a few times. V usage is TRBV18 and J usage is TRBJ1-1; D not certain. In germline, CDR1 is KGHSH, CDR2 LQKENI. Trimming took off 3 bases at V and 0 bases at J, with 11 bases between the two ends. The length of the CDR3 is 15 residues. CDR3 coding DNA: TGTGCCAGCTCACCCGTTGGCGGAGTGAACACTGAAGCTTTCTTT. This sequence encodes CASSPVGGVNTEAFF.

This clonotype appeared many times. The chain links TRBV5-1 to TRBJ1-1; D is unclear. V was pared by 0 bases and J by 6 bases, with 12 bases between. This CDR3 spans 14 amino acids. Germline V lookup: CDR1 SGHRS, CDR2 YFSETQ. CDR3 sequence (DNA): TGCGCCAGCAGCTTGGTATCCGGGGAATCTGAAGCTTTCTTT. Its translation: CASSLVSGESEAFF.

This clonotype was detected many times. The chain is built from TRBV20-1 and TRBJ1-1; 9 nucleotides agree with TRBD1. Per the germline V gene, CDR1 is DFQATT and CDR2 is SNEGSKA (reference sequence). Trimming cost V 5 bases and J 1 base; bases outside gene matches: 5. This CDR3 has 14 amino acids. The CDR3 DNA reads TGCAGTGCTCGTTTACAGGGGGCGAACACTGAAGCTTTCTTT. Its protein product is CSARLQGANTEAFF.

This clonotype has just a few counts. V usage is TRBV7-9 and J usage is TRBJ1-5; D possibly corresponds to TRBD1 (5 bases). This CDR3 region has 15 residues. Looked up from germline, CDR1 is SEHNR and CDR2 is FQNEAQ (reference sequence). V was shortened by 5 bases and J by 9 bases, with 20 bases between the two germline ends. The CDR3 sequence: CASSPSGGGGRPQHF. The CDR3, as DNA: TGTGCCAGCAGCCCATCTGGGGGGGGAGGTCGGCCCCAGCATTTT.